These 25 T cell receptor beta chains were all obtained from the same sample, sequenced in a study of T cells after yellow fever vaccination. From the 5' RACE reads, TCRdb called clonotypes with MiXCR, one entry per CDR3 protein. The sample lists more than 300,000 distinct CDR3 sequences; roughly a tenth were seen once. This specimen consisted of CD4+ T cells sorted from PBMCs, obtained 45 days after the yellow fever booster vaccination. The receptors shown here come from a man aged 18-30 years who received the YFV17D yellow fever vaccine.

This clonotype has a count of ten or more. The V and J genes are TRBV6-2 or TRBV6-3 and TRBJ2-5; a weak D match, TRBD1 (6 bases). This CDR3 region has 14 residues. The V end lost 5 bases, the J end lost 5 bases, and 15 bases lay between the germline ends. The germline CDR1 and CDR2 sequences are MNHEY and SVGEGT. CDR3 protein: CASSPEGGRETQYF. The CDR3 DNA is TGTGCCAGCAGTCCCGAAGGGGGTAGGGAGACCCAGTACTTC.

The table lists this clonotype with many counts. The chain's CDR3 is CASSPTRGTDTQYF. The CDR3 region has the DNA TGTGCCAGCAGCCCAACTAGGGGCACAGATACGCAGTATTTT. The rearrangement uses TRBV12-3 or TRBV12-4 and TRBJ2-3; D is possibly TRBD2 (5 bases). The CDR3 sequence is 14 residues long. The V gene lost 6 bases and the J gene lost 1 base, with 11 bases spanning the gap.

The genes are TRBV6-5 and TRBJ2-5; D remains ambiguous. This CDR3 region has 16 residues. V was clipped by 0 bases and J by 3 bases, with 14 bases between them. Germline V gene sequence: CDR1 MNHEY, CDR2 SVGAGI. CDR3: CASSYSGIRAKETQYF. CDR3 nucleotide sequence: TGTGCCAGCAGTTACTCGGGCATCCGAGCCAAAGAGACCCAGTACTTC.

The J gene is TRBJ1-4, the V gene TRBV7-9, with D unclear. Trimming removed 6 bases from V and 7 bases from J, with 9 bases in between. This CDR3 has 12 residues. The germline gives CDR1 SEHNR, CDR2 FQNEAQ (reference sequence). The CDR3 nucleotides are TGTGCCAGCAGTTCGGTTACTGAAAAACTGTTTTTT. This gives the protein CASSSVTEKLFF.

This clonotype has only a few counts. The V and J genes are TRBV4-1 and TRBJ1-5; the D gene is possibly TRBD1 (6 bases). The germline V gene has CDR1 MGHRA and CDR2 YSYEKL. The CDR3 runs to 14 residues. Trimming took 4 bases from V and 2 from J, leaving 9 bases between them. For the CDR3, the DNA is TGCGCCAGCAGCCCAGGGGACCGCAATCAGCCCCAGCATTTT. Translated: CASSPGDRNQPQHF.

This clonotype occurred a few times. This chain uses TRBV12-3 or TRBV12-4 with TRBJ2-7; D may correspond to TRBD1 or TRBD2 (6 bases each). Trimming pared 6 bases from V and 7 bases from J, leaving 19 bases between. The CDR3 length is 14 residues. CDR3: CASSHIVGAGEQYF. As DNA, the CDR3 is TGTGCCAGCAGCCACATCGTGGGGGCGGGGGAGCAGTACTTC.

The rearrangement uses TRBV28 and TRBJ2-7; D is unresolved. V was pared by 5 bases and J by 4 bases, with 18 bases between. Germline V CDR1 and CDR2: MDHEN, SYDVKM. The CDR3 totals 15 residues. CDR3 in DNA: TGTGCCAGCAGTCCGCCGGGTTCACGGGCGTACGAGCAGTACGTC. Translated: CASSPPGSRAYEQYV.

This clonotype was detected a few times. J is TRBJ1-2 and V is TRBV7-9; D is possibly TRBD1 (5 bases). Trimming stripped 1 base from V and 6 bases from J, with 24 bases between. Germline CDR1 and CDR2: SEHNR and FQNEAQ (reference sequence). The CDR3 extends over 18 amino acids. This chain's CDR3 is CASSLGSRMRKGKNGYTF. As DNA, the CDR3 is TGTGCCAGCAGCTTAGGGTCCCGCATGAGGAAGGGGAAAAATGGCTACACCTTC.

The J gene is TRBJ2-1, the V gene TRBV10-1; TRBD1 agrees at 10 bases. The CDR3 is made up of 15 amino acids. Unmatched junction bases numbered 4, after V lost 3 bases and J lost 5 bases. CDR1 is WNHNN and CDR2 is SYGVQD in the germline V gene (reference sequence). CDR3 nucleotides: TGCGCCAGCAGTGACGTTGGGACAGGGGACAATGAGCAGTTCTTC. Translation: CASSDVGTGDNEQFF.

The genes are TRBV29-1 and TRBJ1-1, with unresolved D. This CDR3 contains 11 residues. V shed 2 bases and J shed 11 bases, with 12 bases lying between them. Germline-derived CDR1 and CDR2 are SQVTM and ANQGSEA. The CDR3 DNA sequence: TGCAGCGTTGAAATCACGGTCTTGGCTTTCTTT. It translates to CSVEITVLAFF.

V gene TRBV19 combines with J gene TRBJ2-3; TRBD2 aligns across 8 bases. This CDR3 has 18 residues. Germline assignment: CDR1 LNHDA and CDR2 SQIVND (reference sequence). Trimming at V came to 1 base and at J to 4 bases, leaving 13 bases not matched to a gene. The CDR3 sequence: CASSIGVSTSGRADTQYF. The CDR3 DNA follows: TGTGCCAGTAGTATAGGAGTCTCAACTAGCGGCCGGGCAGATACGCAGTATTTT.

The chain joins TRBV27 to TRBJ1-2, with D maybe TRBD1 (6 bases). This CDR3 region has 14 residues. The V end lost 4 bases, the J end lost 6 bases, and 15 bases lay between the germline ends. Germline CDR1 is MNHEY and CDR2 is SMNVEV (reference sequence). CDR3 loop: CASSSSQGSHGYTF. The CDR3 region has the DNA TGTGCCAGCAGTTCCTCACAGGGAAGCCATGGCTACACCTTC.

This clonotype was seen a few times. This CDR3 reads CASSGDRGNEKLFF. The CDR3 DNA sequence: TGTGCCAGCAGTGGGGACAGGGGTAATGAAAAACTGTTTTTT. V gene TRBV6-1 combines with J gene TRBJ1-4, with 10 bases identical to TRBD1. V shed 4 bases and J 4 bases; nucleotides not matched to a gene: 0. CDR1 and CDR2 (germline): MNHNS, SASEGT. The CDR3 extends over 14 amino acids.

This clonotype turned up a few times. J is TRBJ1-3 and V is TRBV7-2; D possibly corresponds to TRBD1 (5 bases). Germline CDR1 and CDR2: SGHTA and FQGNSA. V lost 0 bases and J 2 bases, leaving 5 bases between the germline ends. The CDR3 runs 14 residues. Here the CDR3 reads CASSLAGAGNTIYF. CDR3 sequence (DNA): TGTGCCAGCAGCTTAGCAGGGGCTGGAAACACCATATATTTT.

The genes are TRBV5-1 and TRBJ1-2; tentative D call: TRBD1 (6 bases). Germline values: CDR1 SGHRS, CDR2 YFSETQ. V was pared by 2 bases and J by 7 bases, with 18 bases between. The CDR3 length is 15 residues. This CDR3 reads CASSFGRGNRGGYTF. CDR3 DNA: TGCGCCAGCAGCTTCGGGAGGGGGAATCGAGGTGGCTACACCTTC.

This clonotype came up many times. The rearrangement joins TRBV7-8 to TRBJ1-1; D not resolved. Germline values: CDR1 SGHVS, CDR2 FQNEAQ. V gave up 3 bases and J gave up 0 bases, with 11 bases separating them. The CDR3 loop spans 15 amino acids. CDR3 protein: CASSFLGPMNTEAFF. CDR3 nucleotides: TGTGCCAGCAGCTTTTTAGGACCGATGAACACTGAAGCTTTCTTT.

There are a few counts of this clonotype. The chain recombines TRBV5-1 with TRBJ2-1; weak D call: TRBD1 (5 bases). The CDR3 contains 14 residues. Trimming left V 0 bases short and J 5 bases short, with 9 bases between. Germline CDR1 and CDR2: SGHRS and YFSETQ. The CDR3 loop is CASSLEGVDNEQFF. CDR3 coding DNA: TGCGCCAGCAGCTTGGAAGGGGTAGACAATGAGCAGTTCTTC. The complete variable domain, with remaining parts taken from reference TRBV5-1 and TRBJ2-1, reads KAGVTQTPRYLIKTRGQQVTLSCSPISGHRSVSWYQQTPGQGLQFLFEYFSETQRNKGNFPGRFSGRQFSNSRSEMNVSTLELGDSALYLCASSLEGVDNEQFFGPGTRLTVL.

This clonotype was counted at least ten times. The chain links TRBV6-5 to TRBJ2-1, with 16 bases fitting TRBD2. V was pared by 6 bases and J by 0 bases, with 2 bases of the junction left unmatched. CDR1 MNHEY and CDR2 SVGAGI come from the germline V gene. The CDR3 runs 17 residues. CDR3 sequence: CASRGLAGGSSYNEQFF. Written as DNA, the CDR3 is TGTGCCAGCAGGGGACTAGCGGGGGGGAGCTCCTACAATGAGCAGTTCTTC.

The chain's CDR3 is CASTQQGAAGGYTF. CDR3 nucleotides: TGTGCCAGCACCCAACAGGGGGCCGCGGGGGGCTACACCTTC. This chain uses TRBV6-5 with TRBJ1-2, with TRBD1 identical over 9 bases. In germline, CDR1 is MNHEY, CDR2 SVGAGI. With 7 bases clipped from V and 8 bases from J, the junction kept 11 bases outside the gene matches. CDR3 length: 14 amino acids.

This clonotype appeared a few times. The gene calls are TRBV10-3 and TRBJ1-2; a weak D match, TRBD1 (6 bases). V was cut by 6 bases and J by 4 bases, with 12 bases left in between. Per germline, CDR1 ENHRY and CDR2 SYGVKD. This CDR3 is 13 amino acids long. Written as DNA, the CDR3 is TGTGCCATCAGGCACAGGGACGGCTATGGCTACACCTTC. It specifies CAIRHRDGYGYTF.

The chain has TRBV5-1 and TRBJ2-5; D uncertain. Germline lookup yields CDR1 SGHRS and CDR2 YFSETQ. This CDR3 region has 13 residues. Trimming pared 7 bases from V and 0 bases from J, leaving 10 bases between. The DNA for the CDR3 is TGCGCCAGCGGCACTGTTGACCAAGAGACCCAGTACTTC. This encodes CASGTVDQETQYF.

This clonotype was counted at least ten times. The CDR3 region is CASSLSWRANEQFF. CDR3 sequence (DNA): TGTGCCAGCAGTTTATCTTGGCGGGCCAATGAGCAGTTCTTC. The chain combines TRBV27 with TRBJ2-1, with a possible D match to TRBD2 (5 bases). In germline, CDR1 is MNHEY, CDR2 SMNVEV (reference sequence). V was shortened by 0 bases and J by 6 bases, with 9 bases between the two germline ends. The CDR3 consists of 14 residues.

The chain recombines TRBV4-1 with TRBJ1-2; D gene unclear. There are 15 residues in the CDR3. V was shortened by 1 base and J by 4 bases, with 13 bases between the two germline ends. Germline V gene sequence: CDR1 MGHRA, CDR2 YSYEKL. The CDR3 here is CASSQGALFSYGYTF. The CDR3 bases are TGCGCCAGCAGCCAAGGAGCCCTTTTTTCCTATGGCTACACCTTC.

This chain uses TRBV24-1 with TRBJ1-2; the match to TRBD1 covers 7 bases. The length of the CDR3 is 15 residues. The trim removed 4 bases at V and 7 bases at J, leaving 11 bases unmatched. CDR1 and CDR2 from the germline V gene are KGHDR and SFDVKD. The chain's CDR3 is CATSDPVGGRGGYTF. The CDR3 nucleotides are TGTGCCACCAGTGACCCGGTAGGGGGCAGGGGTGGCTACACCTTC.

The V call is TRBV12-3 or TRBV12-4, the J call TRBJ1-5; weak D call: TRBD1 (5 bases). CDR3 size: 13 residues. Trimming stripped 3 bases from V and 8 bases from J, with 11 bases between. CDR3 DNA sequence: TGTGCCAGCAGTTTTAGGGGAGGGGAGCCCCAGCATTTT. Amino acid sequence: CASSFRGGEPQHF.